The 14 T cell receptor beta chains below all came from one sample that was sequenced in a study of identical twins. TCRdb re-called the 5' RACE reads with MiXCR, one entry per CDR3 protein. The sample records about 660,000 distinct CDR3 sequences, around 8.6% being singletons. These data also featured in a second study, about yellow fever vaccine responses in identical twins.

The specimen sequenced was PBMCs. The origin of the receptors is a woman under 30 in good health.

This clonotype was seen ten or more times. V and J are TRBV29-1 and TRBJ2-1; 10 nucleotides line up with TRBD2. CDR3 length: 14 residues. V lost 5 bases and J lost 8; bases outside the gene matches: 9. CDR1 is SQVTM, CDR2 ANQGSEA, per germline. CDR3 residues: CSVLLAGVTHEQFF. The CDR3 DNA sequence: TGCAGCGTTCTGCTAGCGGGAGTTACCCATGAGCAGTTCTTC.

This clonotype was recorded many times. The chain uses TRBV6-5 and TRBJ2-5; tentative D call: TRBD1 (6 bases). This CDR3 contains 16 residues. The V end lost 6 bases, the J end lost 4 bases, and 21 bases lay between the germline ends. Germline loops: CDR1 MNHEY, CDR2 SVGAGI. CDR3 residues: CASSYLDGSRGETQYF. The CDR3 DNA sequence: TGTGCCAGCAGCTATCTAGACGGTTCCAGGGGAGAGACCCAGTACTTC.

This clonotype was seen repeatedly, ten times or more. This chain links TRBV29-1 with TRBJ1-2, with D possibly being TRBD1 (6 bases). Germline CDR1 is SQVTM and CDR2 is ANQGSEA. Trimming removed 6 bases from V and 3 bases from J, with 17 bases in between. CDR3 length: 14 amino acids. CDR3 protein: CSVRGGTPDYGYTF. The CDR3 nucleotides are TGCAGCGTCAGGGGTGGCACACCTGACTATGGCTACACCTTC.

This clonotype has a count of ten or more. This rearrangement joins TRBV5-6 to TRBJ2-3, with D maybe TRBD1 (6 bases). Germline V CDR1 and CDR2: SGHDT, YYEEEE. V shed 1 base and J shed 4 bases, with 16 bases lying between them. CDR3 length equals 16 residues. CDR3: CASSLFPGVVSDTQYF. The CDR3 region has the DNA TGTGCCAGCAGCTTGTTTCCAGGGGTGGTCTCAGATACGCAGTATTTT.

Turning to this clonotype: A much larger clonotype is one base distant, so this may be a read error. The chain uses TRBV2 and TRBJ2-3, with D unclear. CDR3 length equals 14 residues. In germline, CDR1 is SNHLY, CDR2 FYNNEI. V shed 8 bases and J shed 3 bases, with 15 bases lying between them. The CDR3, as DNA: TGTGCCAGCGAAGTTGGCTCGCCTACAGATACGCAGTATTTT. Its protein is CASEVGSPTDTQYF.

This chain joins TRBV12-3 or TRBV12-4 and TRBJ2-2, with a tentative D call TRBD2 (6 bases). This CDR3 is built from 16 residues. V was shortened by 7 bases and J by 0 bases, with 15 bases between the two germline ends. The CDR3 loop reads CASTPSGLTNTGELFF. In nucleotides, the CDR3 is TGTGCCAGCACCCCCTCGGGACTGACGAACACCGGGGAGCTGTTTTTT.

This clonotype has more than one count but fewer than ten. The chain joins TRBV7-9 to TRBJ1-4; D remains unclear. The CDR3 spans 14 residues. Trimming took off 5 bases at V and 5 bases at J, with 12 bases between the two ends. Germline V CDR1 and CDR2: SEHNR, FQNEAQ (reference sequence). The CDR3 DNA reads TGTGCCAGCAGCGACCGGGATCAGAATGAAAAACTGTTTTTT. It specifies CASSDRDQNEKLFF.

This clonotype was recorded a few times. This chain joins TRBV12-3 or TRBV12-4 and TRBJ2-3, with TRBD1 matching over 7 bases. V gave up 6 bases and J gave up 5 bases; unmatched junction bases: 8. This CDR3 has 14 residues. The chain's CDR3 is CASRKTGLGDTQYF. DNA for the CDR3: TGTGCCAGCAGGAAGACAGGGCTGGGAGATACGCAGTATTTT.

This clonotype showed up just a few times. The chain uses TRBV25-1 and TRBJ2-4, with 12 bases identical to TRBD1. CDR3 length equals 15 residues. V lost 6 bases to trimming and J lost 8 bases; unmatched junction nucleotides: 8. The germline V gene has CDR1 MGHDK and CDR2 SYGVNS. CDR3 DNA sequence: TGTGCCAGCAGACCGGGACAGGGGGCTCGGGACATTCAGTACTTC. This translates into CASRPGQGARDIQYF.

Written as DNA, the CDR3 is TGTGCCAGCAGTTACACCGGGGACAGCTTCTACGAGCAGTACTTC. Protein sequence: CASSYTGDSFYEQYF. The J gene is TRBJ2-7, the V gene TRBV6-2 or TRBV6-3, with 7 bases matching TRBD1. Germline-derived CDR1 and CDR2 are MNHEY and SVGEGT. The CDR3 totals 15 residues. V shed 2 bases, J shed 3 bases, and the junction held 7 bases outside the gene matches.

The V call is TRBV29-1, the J call TRBJ2-7; 12 bases match TRBD2. The CDR3 spans 16 residues. V trimming: 1 base; J trimming: 6 bases; junction bases outside the gene matches: 10. Per germline, CDR1 SQVTM and CDR2 ANQGSEA. As DNA, the CDR3 is TGCAGCGTTGAAGTCGGCCCTAGCGGGAGGGCGGGCGAGCAGTACTTC. This translates into CSVEVGPSGRAGEQYF.

This clonotype was detected many times. V is TRBV5-1 and J is TRBJ2-7; 8 nucleotides match TRBD2. The CDR3 loop spans 15 amino acids. With V trimmed by 0 bases and J by 2 bases, 4 bases remained unmatched. CDR1 and CDR2 from the germline V gene are SGHRS and YFSETQ. The CDR3 nucleotides are TGCGCCAGCAGCTTGGAACTAGCGGCAACCTACGAGCAGTACTTC. Translation gives CASSLELAATYEQYF.

This clonotype has just a few counts. The chain couples TRBV6-2 or TRBV6-3 to TRBJ2-1; tentatively, D is TRBD2 (6 bases). Germline V CDR1 and CDR2: MNHEY, SVGEGT. This CDR3 region has 13 residues. The ends were cut back, 6 bases at V and 10 bases at J, with 16 bases in the middle. Here the CDR3 DNA reads TGTGCCAGCAGGCCCTATTCTAGCGAGGAGCAGTTCTTC. It yields the protein CASRPYSSEEQFF.

This clonotype was observed a handful of times. The chain joins TRBV6-5 to TRBJ2-3, with 10 bases identical to TRBD2. Germline lookup yields CDR1 MNHEY and CDR2 SVGAGI. The CDR3 covers 16 residues. V dropped 2 bases and J dropped 2; count of bases not matched to a gene: 4. CDR3 DNA sequence: TGTGCCAGCAGTTACGGGACTAGCGCCAACACAGATACGCAGTATTTT. Encoded protein: CASSYGTSANTDTQYF.